This T cell receptor beta chain was obtained from a study of T cell responses to AZD1222 COVID-19 vaccine. With regard to this clone: Its matching antigen is unknown.

The trim removed 2 bases at V and 4 bases at J, leaving 5 bases unmatched. The CDR3 consists of 15 residues. Germline V gene data show CDR1 as ENHRY and CDR2 as SYGVKD. TCRdb keeps only in-frame clones here, not all; method: immunoSEQ multiplex PCR. The sample lists about 130,000 clones, roughly 92% occurring once. Study conclusions and caveats: With dominance at 160-218 and 743-854, vaccine-associated CD4 TCRs spanned spike. Among the donors, most were white British and more were female, and clonal diversity was possibly underestimated. After two AZD1222 doses, spike-specific TCR breadth and depth rose versus day 0.

This sequence joins TRBV10-3 and TRBJ1-5, with TRBD1 matching 7 bases. The clonotype originates from an adult who received the AZD1222 COVID-19 vaccine. This material consisted of peripheral blood, taken 28 days after the second AZD1222 dose. The CDR3 region is CAISETGEGNQPQHF. DNA for the CDR3: TGTGCCATCAGTGAGACAGGGGAGGGAAATCAGCCCCAGCATTTT.